This T cell receptor beta chain was retrieved from a study of regulatory T cells in long-lasting Graves disease. Across the whole study: Newly diagnosed Graves' patients had under 3 months of antithyroid drugs. Overall study results and limits: Less diverse TCR repertoires were seen in persistent Graves' patients than in newly diagnosed ones.

The V segment lost 2 bases and the J segment 8 bases; nucleotides outside the gene matches: 10. Germline V gene lookup returns CDR1 WSHSY and CDR2 SAAADI. The CDR3 length is 15 residues. The time point here: newly diagnosed GD, antithyroid drugs for less than 3 months. There was RNA extracted from PBMCs, and the TCR library was made from it. The authors built TCR beta libraries using iRepertoire HTBI primers and Arm-PCR of CDR3 regions. A single record per CDR3 protein comes from TCRdb applying MiXCR to the multiplex PCR reads. Among roughly 440,000 distinct CDR3 sequences, 16% were seen once, and the ten largest hold about 25%. Concerning this clonotype: The antigen remains undetermined.

The sample also formed part of further work on T cells in Graves' hyperthyroidism and ophthalmopathy. That source notes: Blood also carried most thyroid clonotypes expanded above 0.001.

The sample here was peripheral blood mononuclear cells (PBMCs), taken at new diagnosis, from a patient treated with antithyroid drugs. The TCR was taken from a woman aged 18-30 years with Graves disease. V is TRBV10-2 and J is TRBJ1-2; 8 nucleotides agree with TRBD1. The CDR3 spells CASSEERTGLWGYTF. In nucleotides, the CDR3 is TGCGCCAGCAGTGAGGAGAGGACAGGGTTGTGGGGCTACACCTTC.